Each of the 30 T cell receptor beta chains below was sequenced from the same sample in a study of blood T cell repertoires in COVID-19. Clones were read by immunoSEQ multiplex PCR, and TCRdb kept only the in-frame ones, dropping some. This table holds 150,000 to 200,000 clones, roughly 85% found once. The sequencing sample was made of peripheral blood. These receptor sequences come from a man aged 55 to 70 with acute or convalescent COVID-19.

The J gene is TRBJ2-7, the V gene TRBV29-1, with D possibly matching TRBD2 (5 bases). Germline-derived CDR1 and CDR2 are SQVTM and ANQGSEA. The germline V and J ends were trimmed by 4 bases and 7 bases, with 14 bases remaining between them. The CDR3 covers 12 residues. For the CDR3, the DNA is TGCAGCGTTGCCCCCGGGGTGGGAGAGCAGTACTTC. Its protein product is CSVAPGVGEQYF.

V gene TRBV3-1 (or the pseudogene TRBV3-2) combines with J gene TRBJ2-2; 9 bases line up with TRBD2. The length of the CDR3 is 16 residues. CDR1 is LGHDT and CDR2 is YNNKEL in the germline V gene (reference sequence). V dropped 4 bases and J dropped 6; count of bases not matched to a gene: 9. CDR3 residues: CASSPSVAGVAGELFF. The CDR3 DNA follows: TGTGCCAGCAGCCCCTCGGTAGCGGGAGTGGCCGGGGAGCTGTTTTTT.

This chain uses TRBV19 with TRBJ1-1, with 7 bases that match TRBD1. This CDR3 comprises 12 residues. Germline assignment: CDR1 LNHDA and CDR2 SQIVND (reference sequence). V lost 5 bases, J lost 10 bases, and 7 bases stayed unmatched. The CDR3 sequence: CASSGQAATAFF. As DNA, the CDR3 is TGTGCCAGTAGTGGACAGGCGGCTACAGCTTTCTTT.

In DNA, the CDR3 is TGTGCCAGCAGCCCAGGGGGCGAAGAGACCCAGTACTTC. It codes for CASSPGGEETQYF. The chain joins TRBV3-1 (or the pseudogene TRBV3-2) to TRBJ2-5; 8 bases are shared with TRBD1. Germline V gives CDR1 LGHDT, CDR2 YNNKEL (reference sequence). Germline trimming cut 4 bases from V and 3 bases from J; bases unmatched to any gene: 1. The CDR3 loop spans 13 amino acids.

This clone has only a few counts. The rearrangement uses TRBV19 and TRBJ2-7, with a weak D call TRBD2 (5 bases). The V end was cut by 9 bases, the J end by 0 bases, with 18 bases between. The CDR3 spans 15 residues. Germline-derived CDR1 and CDR2 are LNHDA and SQIVND (reference sequence). Here the CDR3 DNA reads TGTGCCAGCTCTTCCATCGAGGGTCTCTCCTACGAGCAGTACTTC. It is translated as CASSSIEGLSYEQYF. The full variable domain, rest sourced from reference TRBV19 and TRBJ2-7, is DGGITQSPKYLFRKEGQNVTLSCEQNLNHDAMYWYRQDPGQGLRLIYYSQIVNDFQKGDIAEGYSVSREKKESFPLTVTSAQKNPTAFYLCASSSIEGLSYEQYFGPGTRLTVT.

This clone is a singleton in its sample. The genes are TRBV5-1 and TRBJ1-3; a possible D gene is TRBD1 (5 bases). CDR3 length: 14 residues. From germline, CDR1 is SGHRS and CDR2 YFSETQ. V gave up 3 bases and J gave up 10 bases, with 17 bases separating them. The CDR3 protein is CASSYTDSMDTIYF. As DNA, the CDR3 is TGCGCCAGCAGCTACACCGACAGCATGGATACCATATATTTT.

The chain recombines TRBV19 with TRBJ1-2; D is perhaps TRBD1 (5 bases). From germline, CDR1 is LNHDA and CDR2 SQIVND (reference sequence). The CDR3 spans 14 residues. V lost 2 bases, J lost 8 bases, and 15 bases lay in between. CDR3 loop: CASSITRQPLGYTF. The CDR3 bases are TGTGCCAGTAGTATAACCCGACAGCCTCTGGGCTACACCTTC. Based on the CDR3 plus reference TRBV19 and TRBJ1-2, the full variable domain is DGGITQSPKYLFRKEGQNVTLSCEQNLNHDAMYWYRQDPGQGLRLIYYSQIVNDFQKGDIAEGYSVSREKKESFPLTVTSAQKNPTAFYLCASSITRQPLGYTFGSGTRLTVV.

The chain has TRBV3-1 (or the pseudogene TRBV3-2) and TRBJ1-4; TRBD1 matches 9 bases. CDR1 LGHDT and CDR2 YNNKEL come from the germline V gene (reference sequence). V gave up 6 bases and J gave up 7 bases; unmatched junction bases: 6. The CDR3 runs to 14 residues. CDR3 protein: CASSGQGRGEKLFF. Here the CDR3 DNA reads TGTGCCAGCAGTGGACAGGGGAGGGGTGAAAAACTGTTTTTT.

This clone was picked up one time. The rearrangement uses TRBV5-1 and TRBJ2-1; TRBD1 matches 10 bases. Germline V lookup: CDR1 SGHRS, CDR2 YFSETQ. J lost 6 bases, V lost 0 bases, and 6 bases had no gene match. This CDR3 comprises 16 residues. The CDR3 reads CASSLAGTGDGNEQFF. CDR3 DNA: TGCGCCAGCAGCTTGGCCGGGACAGGGGACGGCAATGAGCAGTTCTTC.

The chain has TRBV18 and TRBJ1-1; 8 bases align to TRBD1. With 2 bases clipped from V and 2 bases from J, the junction kept 7 bases outside the gene matches. The CDR3 consists of 16 residues. Germline CDR1 is KGHSH and CDR2 is LQKENI. The CDR3 loop is CASSPFTGGTNTEAFF. CDR3 bases: TGTGCCAGCTCACCATTTACAGGGGGTACCAACACTGAAGCTTTCTTT.

The chain is built from TRBV30 and TRBJ1-4, with 7 bases identical to TRBD1. Per the germline V gene, CDR1 is GTSNPN and CDR2 is SVGIG (reference sequence). The CDR3 spans 13 residues. The trim removed 7 bases at V and 7 bases at J, leaving 9 bases unmatched. The CDR3 nucleotides read TGTGCCTCCAGAGAGGGGGCCGGTGAAAAACTGTTTTTT. Amino acid sequence: CASREGAGEKLFF.

The rearrangement links TRBV23-1 to TRBJ1-2, with 10 nucleotides matching TRBD1. TRBV23-1 is classed as an ORF, of uncertain function. This CDR3 spans 21 amino acids. J was trimmed by 8 bases and V by 3 bases; bases with no gene match: 27. In nucleotides, the CDR3 is TGCGCCAGCAGTCAGAAGGGAGACAGGGGGCATAACCAAACTGTGGGGAAGGGCTACACCTTC. This sequence encodes CASSQKGDRGHNQTVGKGYTF.

The chain uses TRBV14 and TRBJ2-1, with 9 bases identical to TRBD2. Germline CDR1 reads SGHDN; CDR2 reads FVKESK. CDR3 length equals 14 residues. V dropped 2 bases and J dropped 13; count of bases not matched to a gene: 9. The chain's CDR3 is CASSQTPLAGAQFF. For the CDR3, the DNA is TGTGCCAGCAGCCAAACCCCCTTAGCGGGAGCCCAGTTCTTC.

The chain recombines TRBV5-4 with TRBJ1-3; a possible D gene is TRBD1 (6 bases). Trimming pared 2 bases from V and 0 bases from J, leaving 18 bases between. The CDR3 sequence is 18 residues long. Germline lookup yields CDR1 SGHNT and CDR2 YYREEE (reference sequence). The CDR3 reads CASSFRPGTRTSGNTIYF. The CDR3 nucleotides read TGTGCCAGCAGCTTTCGTCCCGGGACACGAACCTCTGGAAACACCATATATTTT. The whole variable domain, remainder taken from reference TRBV5-4 and TRBJ1-3, is ETGVTQSPTHLIKTRGQQVTLRCSSQSGHNTVSWYQQALGQGPQFIFQYYREEENGRGNFPPRFSGLQFPNYSSELNVNALELDDSALYLCASSFRPGTRTSGNTIYFGEGSWLTVV.

This clone has more than one count but fewer than ten. The chain is built from TRBV7-3 and TRBJ1-6, with D tentatively TRBD1 (5 bases). CDR1 and CDR2 (germline): SGHTA, FQGTGA. The length of the CDR3 is 14 residues. V dropped 5 bases and J dropped 4 bases, with 9 bases sitting between them. The CDR3 DNA sequence: TGTGCCAGCAGCGCGCGGGGGTATAATTCACCCCTCCACTTT. Protein: CASSARGYNSPLHF. Full variable domain (outside the CDR3, taken from reference TRBV7-3 and TRBJ1-6): GAGVSQTPSNKVTEKGKYVELRCDPISGHTALYWYRQSLGQGPEFLIYFQGTGAADDSGLPNDRFFAVRPEGSVSTLKIQRTERGDSAVYLCASSARGYNSPLHFGNGTRLTVT.

The chain employs TRBV10-1 and TRBJ2-3; 8 bases are shared with TRBD2. J gave up 2 bases and V 3 bases, and 7 bases lay outside the gene matches. In germline, CDR1 is WNHNN, CDR2 SYGVQD (reference sequence). The length of the CDR3 is 16 residues. The CDR3 bases are TGCGCCAGCAGTGAAACGTCGGGAGGGACCACAGATACGCAGTATTTT. Translation gives CASSETSGGTTDTQYF.

This clone turned up a few times. The chain joins TRBV3-1 (or the pseudogene TRBV3-2) to TRBJ2-3; 9 bases match TRBD2. This CDR3 is built from 14 residues. V was clipped by 9 bases and J by 3 bases; unmatched bases: 7. Per germline, CDR1 LGHDT and CDR2 YNNKEL (reference sequence). CDR3 sequence (DNA): TGTGCCAGACAGGGCGGGAGGGTGACAGATACGCAGTATTTT. It codes for CARQGGRVTDTQYF.

V and J are TRBV5-4 and TRBJ2-5; 9 positions agree with TRBD2. Germline V lookup: CDR1 SGHNT, CDR2 YYREEE (reference sequence). Trimming at V came to 6 bases and at J to 7 bases, leaving 13 bases not matched to a gene. The CDR3 consists of 15 residues. The CDR3 sequence: CASMERRGGVGTQYF. In DNA, the CDR3 is TGTGCCAGCATGGAGCGGCGGGGGGGTGTGGGGACCCAGTACTTC.

The table lists this clone with a few counts. The chain recombines TRBV7-2 with TRBJ1-2; D is unclear. The CDR3 length is 13 residues. CDR1 is SGHTA and CDR2 is FQGNSA in the germline V gene. The ends were cut back, 3 bases at V and 8 bases at J, with 13 bases in the middle. The CDR3, as DNA: TGTGCCAGCAGCTTCCGAGGGTCGGACGGCTACACCTTC. Residues: CASSFRGSDGYTF. Complete variable domain (other parts from reference TRBV7-2 and TRBJ1-2): GAGVSQSPSNKVTEKGKDVELRCDPISGHTALYWYRQSLGQGLEFLIYFQGNSAPDKSGLPSDRFSAERTGGSVSTLTIQRTQQEDSAVYLCASSFRGSDGYTFGSGTRLTVV.

This clone was seen only a few times. This chain joins TRBV6-1 and TRBJ2-3; D is ambiguous. The length of the CDR3 is 12 residues. The V gene lost 3 bases and the J gene lost 1 base, with 2 bases spanning the gap. From germline, CDR1 is MNHNS and CDR2 SASEGT. CDR3 sequence reads: CASSDGTDTQYF. DNA for the CDR3: TGTGCCAGCAGTGACGGCACAGATACGCAGTATTTT.

There are a few counts of this clone. This chain uses TRBV28 with TRBJ1-4, with D uncertain. Trimming removed 8 bases at V and 3 bases at J, with 10 bases between. CDR1 and CDR2 from the germline V gene are MDHEN and SYDVKM. This CDR3 is 13 amino acids long. The CDR3 loop is CASREPSNEKLFF. The CDR3 DNA follows: TGTGCCAGCCGGGAACCCTCTAATGAAAAACTGTTTTTT. The full variable domain, with the rest looked up from reference TRBV28 and TRBJ1-4, is DVKVTQSSRYLVKRTGEKVFLECVQDMDHENMFWYRQDPGLGLRLIYFSYDVKMKEKGDIPEGYSVSREKKERFSLILESASTNQTSMYLCASREPSNEKLFFGSGTQLSVL.

Only one count was recorded for this clone. The CDR3 here is CASSLSSGSGDTQYF. The CDR3 region has the DNA TGTGCCAGCAGCTTGTCTAGCGGGAGTGGGGATACGCAGTATTTT. V and J are TRBV5-6 and TRBJ2-3; 10 bases are a match to TRBD2. This CDR3 region has 15 residues. Germline values: CDR1 SGHDT, CDR2 YYEEEE. The trim removed 1 base at V and 6 bases at J, leaving 5 bases unmatched.

This clone was seen more than once but under ten times. The gene calls are TRBV11-2 and TRBJ2-2; TRBD2 agrees at 13 bases. This CDR3 has 16 residues. Germline trimming cut 4 bases from V and 6 bases from J; bases unmatched to any gene: 5. CDR1 SGHAT and CDR2 FQNNGV come from the germline V gene. This CDR3 reads CASSSLAGGPPGELFF. The CDR3 DNA sequence: TGTGCCAGCAGCTCACTAGCGGGAGGGCCGCCCGGGGAGCTGTTTTTT.

This rearrangement joins TRBV6-1 to TRBJ2-3; tentatively, D is TRBD1 (6 bases). The CDR3 runs to 11 residues. Trimming removed 6 bases from V and 6 bases from J, with 7 bases in between. Germline values: CDR1 MNHNS, CDR2 SASEGT. CDR3 bases: TGTGCCAGCAGCGACAGGGATACGCAGTATTTT. This codes for CASSDRDTQYF.

This chain uses TRBV25-1 with TRBJ1-1; D perhaps matches TRBD1 (6 bases). This CDR3 comprises 15 residues. Germline V lookup: CDR1 MGHDK, CDR2 SYGVNS. Trimming pared 1 base from V and 4 bases from J, leaving 13 bases between. The CDR3 region has the DNA TGTGCCAGCAGTGAATTTACGGGAGGGGGCACTGAAGCTTTCTTT. This encodes CASSEFTGGGTEAFF.

The rearrangement joins TRBV3-1 (or the pseudogene TRBV3-2) to TRBJ1-1; D perhaps matches TRBD1 (6 bases). Germline-derived CDR1 and CDR2 are LGHDT and YNNKEL (reference sequence). Trimming left V 1 base short and J 11 bases short, with 17 bases between. The CDR3 spans 14 residues. CDR3 DNA sequence: TGTGCCAGCAGCCAAGGGGGGCCGTTGTTCCCCGCTTTCTTT. This encodes CASSQGGPLFPAFF.

The rearrangement uses TRBV2 and TRBJ1-2; tentatively, D is TRBD1 (5 bases). This CDR3 has 16 residues. Germline V gives CDR1 SNHLY, CDR2 FYNNEI. Deletions cut 7 bases from V and 7 bases from J, with 25 bases between. CDR3 amino acids: CASNPPQGGFGSGYTF. The CDR3 coding sequence is TGTGCCAGCAACCCACCCCAGGGAGGATTCGGGAGTGGCTACACCTTC. The full variable domain, its missing parts supplied by reference TRBV2 and TRBJ1-2, is EPEVTQTPSHQVTQMGQEVILRCVPISNHLYFYWYRQILGQKVEFLVSFYNNEISEKSEIFDDQFSVERPDGSNFTLKIRSTKLEDSAMYFCASNPPQGGFGSGYTFGSGTRLTVV.

The chain uses TRBV19 and TRBJ1-2; D possibly corresponds to TRBD1 (6 bases). Per the germline V gene, CDR1 is LNHDA and CDR2 is SQIVND (reference sequence). This CDR3 region has 14 residues. Between the trimmed V and J ends, which lost 5 bases and 7 bases, there was a span of 17 bases. For the CDR3, the DNA is TGTGCCAGTAGTCCGGGGGGCAGGGCTGGTGGCTACACCTTC. Translated: CASSPGGRAGGYTF.

This chain links TRBV5-1 with TRBJ2-3; D is undetermined. Germline assignment: CDR1 SGHRS and CDR2 YFSETQ. V was shortened by 0 bases and J by 5 bases, with 4 bases between the two germline ends. This CDR3 is 12 amino acids long. The CDR3 sequence is CASSLVLDTQYF. In DNA, the CDR3 is TGCGCCAGCAGCTTGGTTCTAGATACGCAGTATTTT. The full variable domain, its missing parts supplied by reference TRBV5-1 and TRBJ2-3, is KAGVTQTPRYLIKTRGQQVTLSCSPISGHRSVSWYQQTPGQGLQFLFEYFSETQRNKGNFPGRFSGRQFSNSRSEMNVSTLELGDSALYLCASSLVLDTQYFGPGTRLTVL.

This clone is a singleton in its sample. The rearrangement links TRBV30 to TRBJ2-2, with D uncertain. Trimming cost V 0 bases and J 5 bases, with 13 bases left between them. The germline gives CDR1 GTSNPN, CDR2 SVGIG (reference sequence). The CDR3 has 15 residues. The CDR3 spells CAWSVIKTRTGELFF. DNA of the CDR3: TGTGCCTGGAGTGTAATCAAGACCAGGACCGGGGAGCTGTTTTTT.